This TCR beta chain is from a study of blood T cell repertoires in COVID-19. CDR1 is MRHNA and CDR2 is SNTAGT in the germline V gene. Trimming cost V 5 bases and J 3 bases, with 9 bases left between them. This CDR3 has 13 amino acids. As processed by the authors: Reference gene primer amplification in the assay estimated nucleated cell counts. Only in-frame clones appear in the TCRdb table, and some are missing; sequencing was by immunoSEQ multiplex PCR. V and J calls and clone size are as listed in that table; D and trimming were resolved from the DNA. Of 45,000 to 55,000 clones listed, less than 85% are singletons.

This clonotype originated in a human donor in a cohort sampled during active COVID-19. The chain links TRBV6-4 to TRBJ2-3; D possibly corresponds to TRBD2 (6 bases). The sample was peripheral blood. In nucleotides, the CDR3 is TGTGCCAGCAGTAGCGGGTTAACAGATACGCAGTATTTT. Amino acids: CASSSGLTDTQYF.